These 10 T cell receptor beta chains share one sample of origin, sequenced in a study of blood T cells in healthy people across ages. A second about 7 to 11 cycle PCR used barcoded and J-beta primers. TCRdb independently ran MiXCR on the 5' RACE reads; one entry per CDR3 protein. The table includes 800,000 or so distinct CDR3 sequences, 20% to 25% detected once. The data also belong to a second study, concerning T cells of mothers and their children.

The material sequenced was blood. The source is a boy younger than 18 in good health.

The chain employs TRBV27 and TRBJ2-1; 10 nucleotides match TRBD1. Germline CDR1 reads MNHEY; CDR2 reads SMNVEV (reference sequence). With V trimmed by 5 bases and J by 7 bases, 5 bases remained unmatched. This CDR3 contains 14 residues. The CDR3 region is CASSGGQGGNEQFF. The CDR3, as DNA: TGTGCCAGCAGTGGCGGACAGGGGGGGAATGAGCAGTTCTTC.

This clonotype turned up a few times. This chain joins TRBV29-1 and TRBJ1-1; perhaps TRBD1 as D (5 bases). CDR3 length: 13 residues. The V gene's germline CDR1 is SQVTM and CDR2 ANQGSEA. V gave up 6 bases and J gave up 5 bases, with 16 bases separating them. This chain's CDR3 is CSVHIEGRTEAFF. Written as DNA, the CDR3 is TGCAGCGTCCATATCGAGGGGAGGACTGAAGCTTTCTTT. Filled out from reference TRBV29-1 and TRBJ1-1, the complete variable domain reads SAVISQKPSRDICQRGTSLTIQCQVDSQVTMMFWYRQQPGQSLTLIATANQGSEATYESGFVIDKFPISRPNLTFSTLTVSNMSPEDSSIYLCSVHIEGRTEAFFGQGTRLTVV.

The table lists this clonotype with many counts. The chain employs TRBV5-1 and TRBJ2-5; 10 bases agree with TRBD1. Germline V gene data show CDR1 as SGHRS and CDR2 as YFSETQ. This CDR3 spans 14 amino acids. Germline trimming cut 3 bases from V and 5 bases from J; bases unmatched to any gene: 4. CDR3 loop: CASSSTGGRETQYF. The CDR3 nucleotides are TGCGCCAGCAGCTCGACAGGGGGCAGGGAGACCCAGTACTTC.

Details on this clonotype: The junction does not match germline at one end; this may be a read error. The rearrangement links TRBV2 to TRBJ2-5; 7 bases are shared with TRBD1. The germline gives CDR1 SNHLY, CDR2 FYNNEI. The CDR3 contains 15 residues. CDR3 in DNA: TGTGCCAGCAATGAATCCGGGACAGCCCAAGAGACCCAGTACTTC. Protein sequence: CASNESGTAQETQYF.

J is TRBJ1-5 and V is TRBV7-2; D possibly corresponds to TRBD1 (5 bases). V was clipped by 3 bases and J by 6 bases, with 12 bases between them. From germline, CDR1 is SGHTA and CDR2 FQGNSA. The CDR3 length is 14 residues. For the CDR3, the DNA is TGTGCCAGCAGCTTGGGCAGGGAACGTCAGCCCCAGCATTTT. It is translated as CASSLGRERQPQHF.

This clonotype was recorded at least ten times. The chain has TRBV11-2 and TRBJ2-5, with no clear D. Trimming stripped 8 bases from V and 1 base from J, with 14 bases between. The CDR3 loop spans 14 amino acids. Germline-derived CDR1 and CDR2 are SGHAT and FQNNGV. CDR3: CASSPLSVQETQYF. Here the CDR3 DNA reads TGTGCCAGCTCACCGTTAAGCGTCCAAGAGACCCAGTACTTC.

This chain links TRBV5-1 with TRBJ2-7; 7 bases are a match to TRBD1. The germline gives CDR1 SGHRS, CDR2 YFSETQ. V lost 0 bases, J lost 2 bases, and 8 bases stayed unmatched. The CDR3 contains 16 residues. The CDR3 reads CASSLERGQFAYEQYF. The DNA of the CDR3 is TGCGCCAGCAGCTTGGAAAGGGGACAGTTTGCCTACGAGCAGTACTTC.

This clonotype was found a few times. J is TRBJ1-1 and V is TRBV6-2 or TRBV6-3, with D tentatively TRBD1 (5 bases). Trimming cost V 4 bases and J 4 bases, with 13 bases left between them. The CDR3 runs to 14 residues. CDR1 MNHEY and CDR2 SVGEGT come from the germline V gene. This CDR3 is CASSSPGGSTEAFF. The CDR3 DNA follows: TGTGCCAGCAGTTCCCCCGGGGGGAGCACTGAAGCTTTCTTT.

This clonotype showed up just a few times. In DNA form, the CDR3 reads TGTGCCAGCAGCTTAGATTGGTCCGAAACCTACAATGAGCAGTTCTTC. Protein sequence: CASSLDWSETYNEQFF. The V gene is TRBV7-2, the J gene TRBJ2-1; D remains unclear. Germline values: CDR1 SGHTA, CDR2 FQGNSA. The germline V and J ends were trimmed by 1 base and 2 bases, with 12 bases remaining between them. The CDR3 contains 16 residues.

The chain uses TRBV7-9 and TRBJ1-1; D is ambiguous. Trimming pared 5 bases from V and 0 bases from J, leaving 10 bases between. This CDR3 is built from 14 residues. Germline loops: CDR1 SEHNR, CDR2 FQNEAQ (reference sequence). The CDR3 DNA reads as TGTGCCAGCAGCCCACCGGGTGTGAACACTGAAGCTTTCTTT. Protein sequence: CASSPPGVNTEAFF.